Below, 17 T cell receptor beta chains from the same sample are listed, as sequenced in a study of patients and donors after allogeneic stem cell transplantation. TCRdb fed the RT-PCR reads into MiXCR, producing one record per CDR3 protein. The repertoire holds about 230,000 distinct CDR3 sequences, with 11% to 15% as singletons. Sequenced input: blood, either unsorted or a sorted T cell fraction (not recorded which). The receptors were sampled from a human donor who was either an allogeneic HSCT recipient or a stem cell or donor lymphocyte infusion donor (not recorded which). It is not recorded whose cells these are; they may come from a transplant donor.

This clonotype was seen only a few times. This chain connects TRBV30 to TRBJ1-1, with no clear D. Trimming cost V 4 bases and J 1 base, with 4 bases left between them. The CDR3 runs to 11 residues. In germline, CDR1 is GTSNPN, CDR2 SVGIG (reference sequence). CDR3 amino acids: CAWNRNTEAFF. The CDR3 DNA reads TGTGCCTGGAACAGGAACACTGAAGCTTTCTTT.

This clonotype has ten or more counts. The DNA of the CDR3 is TGCGCCAGCAGCCAGGACAGGCACGGACCCGGGGAGCTGTTTTTT. Translated, it gives CASSQDRHGPGELFF. The rearrangement uses TRBV10-2 and TRBJ2-2, with 7 bases lining up with TRBD1. Germline trimming cut 6 bases from V and 6 bases from J; bases unmatched to any gene: 10. CDR3 length equals 15 residues. Germline V gene lookup returns CDR1 WSHSY and CDR2 SAAADI.

This clonotype was seen a handful of times. This chain links TRBV12-3 or TRBV12-4 with TRBJ2-2; D uncertain. The ends were cut back, 7 bases at V and 6 bases at J, with 12 bases in the middle. There are 13 residues in the CDR3. In nucleotides, the CDR3 is TGTGCCAGCATCCAGGCTGCGCCCGGGGAGCTGTTTTTT. Protein: CASIQAAPGELFF.

V and J are TRBV19 and TRBJ2-1; the D gene is possibly TRBD2 (5 bases). The V gene lost 5 bases and the J gene lost 3 bases, with 17 bases spanning the gap. The V gene's germline CDR1 is LNHDA and CDR2 SQIVND (reference sequence). This CDR3 contains 16 residues. CDR3 in amino acids: CASSPAPRGFYNEQFF. In DNA, the CDR3 is TGTGCCAGTAGTCCCGCGCCCCGGGGATTCTACAATGAGCAGTTCTTC.

The rearrangement joins TRBV5-6 to TRBJ1-2; 10 bases align to TRBD1. Germline V CDR1 and CDR2: SGHDT, YYEEEE. CDR3 length: 17 amino acids. Unmatched junction bases numbered 14, after V lost 1 base and J lost 8 bases. The CDR3 nucleotides read TGTGCCAGCAGCTTGATAGGCTGGGGGACAGGGGTTTCGGGCTACACCTTC. This gives the protein CASSLIGWGTGVSGYTF.

This clonotype was detected many times. The rearrangement uses TRBV6-1 and TRBJ2-3; 8 bases align to TRBD2. Germline V gene sequence: CDR1 MNHNS, CDR2 SASEGT. The V gene end was trimmed by 4 bases and the J gene end by 5 bases; junction bases not matched to a gene: 8. The CDR3 extends over 15 amino acids. The CDR3: CASSGKSGSVDTQYF. The CDR3 coding sequence is TGTGCCAGCAGTGGCAAAAGCGGGAGCGTAGATACGCAGTATTTT.

This clonotype was found many times. The rearrangement links TRBV12-3 or TRBV12-4 to TRBJ1-2; D is uncertain. This CDR3 contains 12 residues. Trimming pared 6 bases from V and 5 bases from J, leaving 10 bases between. This CDR3 is CASRTVTYGYTF. The CDR3, as DNA: TGTGCCAGCAGGACGGTCACATATGGCTACACCTTC.

The chain employs TRBV7-2 and TRBJ2-7; TRBD1 might be the D (5 bases). With 8 bases removed from V and 1 base from J, the gap between germline ends came to 15 bases. Per germline, CDR1 SGHTA and CDR2 FQGNSA. The CDR3 spans 14 residues. As DNA, the CDR3 is TGTGCCAGCTGGAAGGGGTGGGGATCCTACGAGCAGTACTTC. Residues: CASWKGWGSYEQYF.

This clonotype was observed many times. The J gene is TRBJ1-5, the V gene TRBV12-3 or TRBV12-4; D is uncertain. V was pared by 3 bases and J by 7 bases, with 7 bases between. The CDR3 has 12 residues. The CDR3 DNA is TGTGCCAGCAGTTTTCCCTCACAGCCCCAGCATTTT. Amino acids: CASSFPSQPQHF.

There are many counts of this clonotype. The genes are TRBV6-5 and TRBJ2-2; the D is unclear. CDR1 MNHEY and CDR2 SVGAGI come from the germline V gene. CDR3 length equals 12 residues. The V and J ends lost 6 bases and 8 bases respectively, with 10 bases between them. The CDR3 reads CASSSLRGELFF. The CDR3 DNA reads as TGTGCCAGCAGCTCGCTGAGGGGGGAGCTGTTTTTT.

The V and J genes are TRBV6-5 and TRBJ1-5; D is unclear. CDR1 is MNHEY, CDR2 SVGAGI, per germline. The CDR3 is made up of 15 amino acids. V gave up 0 bases and J gave up 2 bases, with 8 bases separating them. CDR3 sequence: CASSYSGGRNQPQHF. The CDR3 DNA sequence: TGTGCCAGCAGTTACTCCGGCGGGCGCAATCAGCCCCAGCATTTT.

V is TRBV10-3 and J is TRBJ2-1; 11 nucleotides line up with TRBD2. Germline lookup yields CDR1 ENHRY and CDR2 SYGVKD. The CDR3 contains 16 residues. With V trimmed by 8 bases and J by 6 bases, 12 bases remained unmatched. The CDR3 reads CAIGLAGGRGANEQFF. The CDR3 DNA reads TGTGCCATCGGGCTAGCGGGGGGCCGGGGGGCCAATGAGCAGTTCTTC.

The gene calls are TRBV7-2 and TRBJ2-2, with D tentatively TRBD2 (6 bases). V gave up 0 bases and J gave up 5 bases, with 13 bases separating them. Germline values: CDR1 SGHTA, CDR2 FQGNSA. The length of the CDR3 is 16 residues. The DNA of the CDR3 is TGTGCCAGCAGCTTAGCGATACGGGGAGGAACCGGGGAGCTGTTTTTT. Translated: CASSLAIRGGTGELFF.

To note about this clonotype: Possible read error: a much larger clone is one base away. The chain links TRBV6-1 to TRBJ1-1, with D unresolved. Germline CDR1 MNHNS, CDR2 SASEGT. The CDR3 is made up of 14 amino acids. CDR3 in DNA: TGTGCCAGCAGCACCTACATAGGGAACAATGAAGCTTTCTTT. Translated, it gives CASSTYIGNNEAFF.

The CDR3 loop is CASSKYPSGGENTEAFF. The CDR3 DNA reads TGTGCCAGCAGTAAGTACCCGTCTGGGGGCGAGAACACTGAAGCTTTCTTT. V gene TRBV2 combines with J gene TRBJ1-1; perhaps TRBD1 as D (6 bases). CDR1 and CDR2 (germline): SNHLY, FYNNEI. The CDR3 is made up of 17 amino acids. The germline V and J ends were trimmed by 5 bases and 1 base, with 20 bases remaining between them.

This clonotype was detected ten times or more. The V and J genes are TRBV27 and TRBJ2-7; D is unclear. Germline V CDR1 and CDR2: MNHEY, SMNVEV (reference sequence). This CDR3 is 15 amino acids long. V lost 6 bases and J 1 base, leaving 16 bases between the germline ends. The CDR3 sequence: CASRMEKGLSYEQYF. The CDR3 DNA sequence: TGTGCCAGCAGGATGGAGAAGGGATTGTCCTACGAGCAGTACTTC.

This clonotype occurred many times. This rearrangement joins TRBV5-4 to TRBJ2-5; 10 bases agree with TRBD2. The CDR3 is 16 amino acids. V shed 2 bases and J 1 base; nucleotides not matched to a gene: 5. Germline values: CDR1 SGHNT, CDR2 YYREEE (reference sequence). This chain's CDR3 is CASSLLAGRSQETQYF. The CDR3 nucleotides are TGTGCCAGCAGCTTACTAGCGGGAAGGTCCCAAGAGACCCAGTACTTC.